Listed here are 4 T cell receptor beta chains from one sample, sequenced in a study of Tregs in tolerant kidney transplant recipients. Profiling relied on immunoSEQ multiplex PCR, and the TCRdb table lists in-frame clones only, not all of them. The table shows around 98,000 clones, with more than 85% occurring only once. The sample consisted of CD4+ T cells from blood, taken before the transplant. These receptors all stem from a human donor who received a combined kidney and bone marrow transplant.

The rearrangement joins TRBV7-8 to TRBJ2-7; TRBD2 aligns across 9 bases. The V gene's germline CDR1 is SGHVS and CDR2 FQNEAQ. The V segment lost 5 bases and the J segment 4 bases; nucleotides outside the gene matches: 12. The CDR3 spans 16 residues. The CDR3 sequence: CASSPGLAGVRYEQYF. CDR3 sequence (DNA): TGTGCCAGCAGCCCTGGATTAGCGGGAGTTAGATACGAGCAGTACTTC.

The CDR3 spells CASSVPLIIAAQNEQFF. CDR3 DNA sequence: TGCGCCAGCAGTGTCCCCCTCATAATAGCGGCCCAGAATGAGCAGTTCTTC. The chain joins TRBV10-1 to TRBJ2-1; tentatively, D is TRBD2 (6 bases). V lost 4 bases and J lost 7, with 23 bases in between. Germline loops: CDR1 WNHNN, CDR2 SYGVQD (reference sequence). The CDR3 contains 17 residues.

This chain uses TRBV10-3 with TRBJ1-2; TRBD1 matches at 8 bases. This CDR3 has 13 residues. Germline trimming cut 3 bases from V and 8 bases from J; bases unmatched to any gene: 5. CDR1 ENHRY and CDR2 SYGVKD come from the germline V gene. CDR3 region: CAISDSTGDGYTF. CDR3 nucleotide sequence: TGTGCCATCAGTGATTCGACAGGGGACGGCTACACCTTC.

The V and J genes are TRBV7-2 and TRBJ2-5, with TRBD2 matching over 7 bases. The CDR3 is made up of 14 amino acids. The ends lost 2 bases at V and 2 bases at J; junction bases unmatched: 2. Germline values: CDR1 SGHTA, CDR2 FQGNSA. This CDR3 is CASSLLRGQETQYF. Written as DNA, the CDR3 is TGTGCCAGCAGCTTATTGCGGGGGCAAGAGACCCAGTACTTC.